This T cell receptor (beta chain) came from a study of graft-versus-host responses after intestinal transplantation. Only a few counts were recorded for this clone. The method was immunoSEQ multiplex PCR; TCRdb's version includes in-frame clones alone and lacks a portion of them. The sample carries 10,000 or so clones, 30% recorded once. Germline assignment: CDR1 MNHEY and CDR2 SMNVEV (reference sequence). The CDR3 contains 15 residues. V was clipped by 2 bases and J by 10 bases, with 18 bases between them. Sequencing used alloreactive CD4+ T cells from a mixed lymphocyte reaction culture, obtained before intestinal transplant. Subset defined: CFSE-low proliferating T cells sorted from roughly 6-day pre-transplant mixed lymphocyte reaction (GvH or HvG direction). The chain employs TRBV27 and TRBJ2-1; D is tentatively TRBD1 or TRBD2 (5 bases each). The TCR sequence derives from a human patient who received an intestinal transplant. The CDR3 DNA is TGTGCCAGCAGTTTAAGCGGAGCATATTGGGGGGAGCAGTTCTTC. Protein: CASSLSGAYWGEQFF.